The next 8 T cell receptor beta chains were all read from a single sample in a study. TCRdb re-analysed the RT-PCR reads in MiXCR, keeping a single row per CDR3 protein. Found here are about 680,000 distinct CDR3 sequences, approximately 15% of them singletons; the top ten hold 3.6%. Sequencing input: memory CD4+ T cells from blood. These receptor sequences come from a female donor in good health, serving as a healthy control.

This clonotype came up a few times. This chain uses TRBV12-3 or TRBV12-4 with TRBJ1-1; a weak D match, TRBD1 (5 bases). Trimming left V 7 bases short and J 3 bases short, with 18 bases between. The CDR3 consists of 15 residues. The CDR3 region is CASTSVGTWDTEAFF. In nucleotides, the CDR3 is TGTGCCAGCACTTCGGTCGGGACTTGGGACACTGAAGCTTTCTTT.

A few counts support this clonotype. The chain couples TRBV3-1 to TRBJ2-2; D not resolved. This CDR3 has 12 residues. Trimming took 1 base from V and 6 from J, leaving 3 bases between them. Germline loops: CDR1 LGHDT, CDR2 YNNKEL (reference sequence). CDR3 DNA sequence: TGTGCCAGCAGCCAAGGGCCCGGGGAGCTGTTTTTT. Amino acids: CASSQGPGELFF.

This clonotype was seen just once. The rearrangement uses TRBV5-1 and TRBJ1-2; 7 bases map to TRBD1. This CDR3 spans 14 amino acids. Per the germline V gene, CDR1 is SGHRS and CDR2 is YFSETQ. The V and J ends lost 2 bases and 3 bases, in that order; junction bases with no gene match: 4. The CDR3 DNA sequence: TGCGCCAGCAGCTTCGGGACAGCTTACTATGGCTACACCTTC. Translating it yields CASSFGTAYYGYTF.

This clonotype occurred a few times. The chain carries TRBV19 and TRBJ1-2; 8 bases match TRBD1. Trimming at V came to 3 bases and at J to 7 bases, leaving 4 bases not matched to a gene. The CDR3 is 13 amino acids. Germline CDR1 reads LNHDA; CDR2 reads SQIVND (reference sequence). The DNA of the CDR3 is TGTGCCAGTAGTATGGACAGGGAGCGTGGCTACACCTTC. It translates to CASSMDRERGYTF.

This clonotype has a handful of counts. The rearrangement uses TRBV4-2 and TRBJ1-4, with 8 bases fitting TRBD1. Germline-derived CDR1 and CDR2 are LGHNA and YNFKEQ. The CDR3 is 20 residues long. V was clipped by 3 bases and J by 6 bases; unmatched bases: 21. The CDR3 DNA sequence: TGTGCCAGCAGCCAGAGAGGACGGGACAGGTCGTCTACAACCTATGAAAAACTGTTTTTT. Protein sequence: CASSQRGRDRSSTTYEKLFF.

This clonotype showed up just a few times. The CDR3 loop is CASSQGGPQETQYF. The CDR3 bases are TGTGCCAGCAGTCAGGGAGGGCCCCAAGAGACCCAGTACTTC. This chain joins TRBV6-6 and TRBJ2-5; 7 bases map to TRBD2. CDR1 MNHNY and CDR2 SVGAGI come from the germline V gene (reference sequence). This CDR3 has 14 residues. Trimming took 5 bases from V and 1 from J; bases not matched to a gene: 4.

This clonotype has at least ten counts. V usage is TRBV5-6 and J usage is TRBJ1-4, with D maybe TRBD1 (5 bases). The germline gives CDR1 SGHDT, CDR2 YYEEEE. The CDR3 consists of 14 residues. Trimming shortened V by 2 bases and J by 7 bases, and 12 bases separated the two germline ends. The CDR3 region has the DNA TGTGCCAGCAGCTTTCGGGGGTTTGGTGAAAAACTGTTTTTT. Its protein product is CASSFRGFGEKLFF.

This clonotype turned up a few times. The CDR3 DNA sequence: TGTGCCAGCAGCTTAGGAGGGGCGGCGGAGACCCAGTACTTC. Encoded protein: CASSLGGAAETQYF. The chain has TRBV7-2 and TRBJ2-5; D is possibly TRBD1 or TRBD2 (5 bases each). Between the trimmed V and J ends, which lost 1 base and 5 bases, there was a span of 11 bases. Looked up from germline, CDR1 is SGHTA and CDR2 is FQGNSA. CDR3 length equals 14 residues.